The rows below give T cell receptor beta chains drawn from one sample of a study of patients and donors after allogeneic stem cell transplantation. In TCRdb, the RT-PCR reads were re-called with MiXCR into one record per CDR3 protein. The table has about 150,000 distinct CDR3 sequences, approximately 22% seen once. The sample was blood, either unsorted or a sorted T cell fraction (not recorded which). Receptor source: a human donor who was either an allogeneic HSCT recipient or a stem cell or donor lymphocyte infusion donor (not recorded which). It is not recorded whose cells these are; they may come from a transplant donor. Both conserved end residues are part of each CDR3. The D gene is left open where the match is weak. Only some rows state a clone size, as once, few, many or a class for expanded clones.

clone size	V gene	D gene	J gene	CDR3 protein	CDR3 DNA
.	TRBV14	.	TRBJ1-1	CASRFHGGQMNTEAFF	TGTGCCAGCAGGTTTCACGGCGGGCAGATGAACACTGAAGCTTTCTTT
.	TRBV21-1	.	TRBJ2-5	CASLVTTCETQYF	TGTGCCAGCTTGGTTACGACGTGTGAGACCCAGTACTTC
few	TRBV9	TRBD1	TRBJ2-1	CASSVVTGGINEQFF	TGTGCCAGCAGCGTAGTTACAGGGGGCATTAATGAGCAGTTCTTC
.	TRBV7-2	TRBD2	TRBJ2-1	CASSGWTSVSYNEQFF	TGTGCCAGCAGCGGATGGACTAGCGTGTCCTACAATGAGCAGTTCTTC
few	TRBV27	.	TRBJ2-2	CASSLYQGTNTGELFF	TGTGCCAGCAGTTTGTACCAGGGAACGAACACCGGGGAGCTGTTTTTT
few	TRBV7-9	.	TRBJ2-1	CASSLVGRDEQFF	TGTGCCAGCAGCTTAGTGGGACGAGATGAGCAGTTCTTC
.	TRBV5-1	.	TRBJ1-3	CASSLSGSSGNTIYF	TGCGCCAGCAGCTTGTCCGGGTCTTCTGGAAACACCATATATTTT
.	TRBV20-1	.	TRBJ2-7	CSAALPGRGGSSYEQYF	TGCAGTGCTGCCTTGCCGGGACGGGGAGGCAGCTCCTACGAGCAGTACTTC
.	TRBV6-5	TRBD2	TRBJ2-5	CASSWGLAQETQYF	TGTGCCAGCAGTTGGGGACTAGCCCAAGAGACCCAGTACTTC
.	TRBV29-1	.	TRBJ2-5	CSGYTGMVDEETQYF	TGCAGCGGCTATACAGGGATGGTTGACGAAGAGACCCAGTACTTC
.	TRBV20-1	.	TRBJ1-1	CSARNAFF	TGCAGTGCTAGAAATGCTTTCTTT
many	TRBV27	TRBD1	TRBJ1-2	CASSFTGGYYGYTF	TGTGCCAGCAGTTTCACAGGGGGGTACTATGGCTACACCTTC
many	TRBV29-1	.	TRBJ1-3	CSVRYGGNTIYF	TGCAGCGTTAGATACGGCGGAAACACCATATATTTT
few	TRBV12-3/TRBV12-4	.	TRBJ2-1	CASRLAHRGGFYNEQFF	TGTGCCAGCAGATTGGCCCACAGGGGGGGTTTCTACAATGAGCAGTTCTTC
few	TRBV12-3/TRBV12-4	TRBD2	TRBJ2-3	CAAMALAGSTDTQYF	TGTGCCGCCATGGCACTAGCGGGGAGCACAGATACGCAGTATTTT
.	TRBV5-1	TRBD2	TRBJ2-7	CASSLVKGSGGYEQYF	TGCGCCAGCAGCTTGGTAAAGGGTAGCGGGGGCTACGAGCAGTACTTC
.	TRBV12-3/TRBV12-4	.	TRBJ2-7	CASSSGTLLYEQYF	TGTGCCAGCAGTTCCGGGACCCTTCTCTACGAGCAGTACTTC
few	TRBV10-3	.	TRBJ2-6	CAISPSRDDSGANVLTF	TGTGCCATCAGCCCGAGTCGGGACGACTCTGGGGCCAACGTCCTGACTTTC
.	TRBV9	.	TRBJ2-3	CASSVGQGDTQYF	TGTGCCAGCAGCGTAGGGCAGGGAGATACGCAGTATTTT
.	TRBV5-2	.	TRBJ2-3	CAITLLDTQYF	TGTGCCATTACGCTTTTGGATACGCAGTATTTT
.	TRBV6-6	.	TRBJ2-5	CASSFLGLPLYQETQYF	TGTGCCAGCAGTTTCCTCGGACTTCCCTTGTACCAAGAGACCCAGTACTTC
many	TRBV6-1	.	TRBJ1-1	CASSVKQVNTEAFF	TGTGCCAGCAGTGTGAAACAGGTGAACACTGAAGCTTTCTTT
.	TRBV5-5	TRBD1	TRBJ2-4	CASSYRGLNIQYF	TGTGCCAGCAGCTACAGGGGGCTCAACATTCAGTACTTC
.	TRBV29-1	TRBD1	TRBJ2-7	CSVSSGQGGYEQYF	TGCAGCGTTTCCTCGGGACAGGGTGGCTACGAGCAGTACTTC
.	TRBV5-4	.	TRBJ2-7	CASSRPLSTPRPYEQYF	TGTGCCAGCAGCCGCCCCCTGTCGACACCTCGGCCGTACGAGCAGTACTTC
.	TRBV20-1	TRBD2	TRBJ2-3	CSARDQGGLAGWDTQYF	TGCAGTGCTAGAGACCAGGGTGGACTAGCGGGGTGGGATACGCAGTATTTT
.	TRBV5-1	.	TRBJ2-5	CASSFRGQETQYF	TGCGCCAGCAGCTTTAGGGGGCAAGAGACCCAGTACTTC
.	TRBV7-9	TRBD2	TRBJ2-1	CASSPGTSGLYNEQFF	TGTGCCAGCAGCCCTGGGACTAGCGGGTTGTACAATGAGCAGTTCTTC
.	TRBV15	.	TRBJ2-1	CATSRDTGSNEQFF	TGTGCCACCAGCAGAGACACAGGGTCGAATGAGCAGTTCTTC
few	TRBV6-5	TRBD1	TRBJ1-1	CASSRQGGTEAFF	TGTGCCAGCAGCCGACAGGGCGGCACTGAAGCTTTCTTT
.	TRBV2	TRBD2	TRBJ2-7	CASRRSSGGVQGEQYF	TGTGCCAGCAGGAGATCTAGCGGGGGGGTACAGGGCGAGCAGTACTTC
.	TRBV12-3/TRBV12-4	.	TRBJ2-7	CASSFASYEQYF	TGTGCCAGCAGTTTCGCGTCCTACGAGCAGTACTTC
few	TRBV5-1	.	TRBJ1-2	CASSFDTIYGYTF	TGCGCCAGCAGCTTTGACACTATCTATGGCTACACCTTC
.	TRBV5-1	TRBD1	TRBJ1-1	CASSSGRGLNLDTEAFF	TGCGCCAGCAGCTCCGGCAGGGGGCTTAATTTGGACACTGAAGCTTTCTTT
few	TRBV12-3/TRBV12-4	.	TRBJ2-5	CASGGVLDHKETQYF	TGTGCCAGCGGGGGCGTGTTGGACCACAAAGAGACCCAGTACTTC
.	TRBV27	TRBD2	TRBJ2-3	CASSFLAGEITDTQYF	TGTGCCAGCAGTTTCTTAGCGGGAGAGATAACAGATACGCAGTATTTT
few	TRBV25-1	TRBD1	TRBJ2-7	CASSVTDRGPYEQYF	TGTGCCAGCAGTGTTACGGACAGGGGGCCATACGAGCAGTACTTC
.	TRBV7-2	.	TRBJ2-4	CASSLSQGVDIQYF	TGTGCCAGCAGCTTAAGTCAAGGGGTAGACATTCAGTACTTC
.	TRBV20-1	TRBD1	TRBJ1-1	CSARSTGETAEAFF	TGCAGTGCTAGGTCTACAGGGGAGACGGCTGAAGCTTTCTTT
few	TRBV12-3/TRBV12-4	.	TRBJ1-6	CASRGNSPLHF	TGTGCCAGCAGGGGGAATTCACCCCTCCACTTT
few	TRBV7-9	.	TRBJ1-2	CASSLQGLDGYTF	TGTGCCAGCAGCTTACAGGGATTAGATGGCTACACCTTC
.	TRBV7-9	.	TRBJ2-3	CASRTYLGGRTLDTQYF	TGTGCCAGCAGGACCTATCTCGGGGGTAGGACTTTGGATACGCAGTATTTT
.	TRBV10-3	TRBD2	TRBJ2-1	CAISASSGGRTYNEQFF	TGTGCCATCAGTGCCTCTAGCGGGGGAAGGACCTACAATGAGCAGTTCTTC
.	TRBV6-1	TRBD1	TRBJ1-1	CASRPRTGSLLNTEAFF	TGTGCCAGCAGGCCAAGGACAGGGTCTCTATTGAACACTGAAGCTTTCTTT
.	TRBV29-1	.	TRBJ2-4	CSVAQGVAKNIQYF	TGCAGCGTTGCACAGGGAGTAGCCAAAAACATTCAGTACTTC
few	TRBV9	.	TRBJ1-1	CASSPRGGHLDTEAFF	TGTGCCAGCAGCCCACGGGGGGGGCACCTGGATACTGAAGCTTTCTTT
.	TRBV7-9	TRBD2	TRBJ2-3	CASSSRTSGHSDTQYF	TGTGCCAGCAGCTCCCGGACTAGCGGACACTCAGATACGCAGTATTTT
.	TRBV29-1	TRBD1	TRBJ2-3	CSVRPDRVDTQYF	TGCAGCGTTCGACCAGACAGGGTGGATACGCAGTATTTT
.	TRBV7-9	TRBD1	TRBJ1-2	CASSPPGDRGPGYTF	TGTGCCAGCAGCCCTCCAGGGGACAGGGGGCCTGGCTACACCTTC
.	TRBV28	TRBD2	TRBJ2-1	CASSGGVVEQFF	TGTGCCAGCAGTGGGGGGGTCGTTGAGCAGTTCTTC
few	TRBV6-5	TRBD1	TRBJ2-3	CASSYLTGASTDTQYF	TGTGCCAGCAGTTACCTGACAGGGGCTAGCACAGATACGCAGTATTTT
many	TRBV29-1	TRBD1	TRBJ1-2	CSVWEQDRGYYGYTF	TGCAGCGTTTGGGAGCAGGACAGGGGGTACTATGGCTACACCTTC